Below are 11 T cell receptor beta chains sequenced from a single sample in a study of beta chain features in type 1 diabetes. For these receptors, no antigen is known. Points from the study as a whole: A moderate, significant TCRB CDR3 shortening appeared in type 1 diabetes across four CD4+ subsets.

Investigators reverse transcribed all isolated RNA, so they sequenced expressed TCRB transcripts. Assay: immunoSEQ multiplex PCR; the TCRdb copy retains only in-frame clones and omits some. The data contain 28,000 or so clones, about 61% of them singletons. Material for sequencing was Tregs from blood. The source is a woman under 40 with type 1 diabetes.

This clone was picked up a small number of times. The CDR3 spells CAWGTAGELFF. CDR3 nucleotide sequence: TGTGCCTGGGGGACAGCCGGGGAGCTGTTTTTT. V and J are TRBV30 and TRBJ2-2, with TRBD1 matching 7 bases. J was trimmed by 6 bases and V by 5 bases; bases with no gene match: 0. In germline, CDR1 is GTSNPN, CDR2 SVGIG (reference sequence). This CDR3 contains 11 residues.

This clone was seen a few times. V and J are TRBV29-1 and TRBJ1-2; 7 bases map to TRBD1. Germline loops: CDR1 SQVTM, CDR2 ANQGSEA. The CDR3 consists of 14 residues. V lost 2 bases and J lost 5; bases outside the gene matches: 8. CDR3 region: CSVETTGVGYGYTF. The CDR3 region has the DNA TGCAGCGTTGAAACTACAGGGGTAGGATATGGCTACACCTTC.

CDR3 coding DNA: TGTGCCAGCAGCTTAACAGCCCTAGCGGGATTCAATGAGCAGTTCTTC. Amino acids: CASSLTALAGFNEQFF. The chain uses TRBV7-3 and TRBJ2-1; 9 bases match TRBD2. Per germline, CDR1 SGHTA and CDR2 FQGTGA. V lost 0 bases and J lost 6; bases outside the gene matches: 6. The CDR3 is 16 residues long.

The chain's CDR3 is CSVVVRLAVTDTQYF. The CDR3 bases are TGCAGCGTTGTAGTACGGCTAGCGGTCACAGATACGCAGTATTTT. This rearrangement joins TRBV29-1 to TRBJ2-3, with 7 positions matching TRBD2. The ends lost 4 bases at V and 2 bases at J; junction bases unmatched: 9. The CDR3 loop spans 15 amino acids. CDR1 SQVTM and CDR2 ANQGSEA come from the germline V gene.

This clone was observed a handful of times. This sequence joins TRBV10-2 and TRBJ2-1, with D maybe TRBD1 (5 bases). The germline V gene has CDR1 WSHSY and CDR2 SAAADI. With 6 bases removed from V and 0 bases from J, the gap between germline ends came to 12 bases. The CDR3 has 15 residues. The CDR3 loop is CASRGLKSSYNEQFF. CDR3 coding DNA: TGCGCCAGCAGGGGGCTGAAAAGCTCCTACAATGAGCAGTTCTTC.

The rearrangement uses TRBV6-5 and TRBJ2-1; weak D call: TRBD2 (7 bases). The V gene lost 5 bases and the J gene lost 7 bases, with 18 bases spanning the gap. This CDR3 spans 15 amino acids. Germline V CDR1 and CDR2: MNHEY, SVGAGI. The CDR3 region has the DNA TGTGCCAGCAGTCGCCGCGGGGGCGCGGGTAATGAGCAGTTCTTC. Amino acids: CASSRRGGAGNEQFF.

V and J are TRBV5-1 and TRBJ2-7; the match to TRBD1 covers 7 bases. The length of the CDR3 is 14 residues. The V gene's germline CDR1 is SGHRS and CDR2 YFSETQ. V was clipped by 4 bases and J by 1 base; unmatched bases: 5. The DNA of the CDR3 is TGCGCCAGCAGCACGAGACAGGGATCCTACGAGCAGTACTTC. This codes for CASSTRQGSYEQYF.

This chain links TRBV18 with TRBJ1-2, with 7 bases fitting TRBD1. With 0 bases clipped from V and 6 bases from J, the junction kept 4 bases outside the gene matches. CDR1 is KGHSH and CDR2 is LQKENI in the germline V gene. The CDR3 length is 14 residues. The CDR3 protein is CASSPPQGVDGYTF. As DNA, the CDR3 is TGTGCCAGCTCACCACCGCAGGGGGTGGATGGCTACACCTTC.

This clone was seen more than once but under ten times. The chain couples TRBV18 to TRBJ1-3, with TRBD1 as a possible D gene (6 bases). This CDR3 region has 14 residues. V gave up 6 bases and J gave up 2 bases, with 11 bases separating them. From germline, CDR1 is KGHSH and CDR2 LQKENI. The chain's CDR3 is CASSPDRTGNTIYF. The CDR3 bases are TGTGCCAGCTCGCCCGACAGGACTGGAAACACCATATATTTT. The full variable domain, in which reference TRBV18 and TRBJ1-3 provide the parts outside the CDR3, is NAGVMQNPRHLVRRRGQEARLRCSPMKGHSHVYWYRQLPEEGLKFMVYLQKENIIDESGMPKERFSAEFPKEGPSILRIQQVVRGDSAAYFCASSPDRTGNTIYFGEGSWLTVV.

The genes are TRBV27 and TRBJ2-2; the match to TRBD2 covers 9 bases. CDR3 length: 16 amino acids. The junction had 9 bases not matched to a gene; V was cut back by 5 bases and J by 5 bases. The germline gives CDR1 MNHEY, CDR2 SMNVEV (reference sequence). CDR3 nucleotide sequence: TGTGCCAGCAGTGCCCCGGGCGGGAGGGTTACCGGGGAGCTGTTTTTT. Translation: CASSAPGGRVTGELFF.

This sequence joins TRBV7-2 and TRBJ2-1; a weak D match, TRBD2 (5 bases). V was trimmed by 5 bases and J by 7 bases, leaving 21 bases between them. Germline loops: CDR1 SGHTA, CDR2 FQGNSA. CDR3 size: 16 residues. The CDR3 region has the DNA TGTGCCAGCAGCGCCCGGGCTAGCTTTTCGGGGAATGAGCAGTTCTTC. As protein: CASSARASFSGNEQFF.